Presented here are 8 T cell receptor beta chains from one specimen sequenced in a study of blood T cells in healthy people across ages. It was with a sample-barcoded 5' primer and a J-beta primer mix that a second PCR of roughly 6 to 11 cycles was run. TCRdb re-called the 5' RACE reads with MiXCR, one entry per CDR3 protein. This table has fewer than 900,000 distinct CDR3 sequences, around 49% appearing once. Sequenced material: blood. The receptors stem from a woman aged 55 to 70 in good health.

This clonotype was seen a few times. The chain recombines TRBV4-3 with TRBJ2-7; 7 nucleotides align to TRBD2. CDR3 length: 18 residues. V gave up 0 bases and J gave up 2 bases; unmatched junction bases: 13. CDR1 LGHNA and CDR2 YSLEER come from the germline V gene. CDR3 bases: TGCGCCAGCAGCCAAGATATTCGGTCGGAGCGGGATGCCTACGAGCAGTACTTC. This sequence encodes CASSQDIRSERDAYEQYF.

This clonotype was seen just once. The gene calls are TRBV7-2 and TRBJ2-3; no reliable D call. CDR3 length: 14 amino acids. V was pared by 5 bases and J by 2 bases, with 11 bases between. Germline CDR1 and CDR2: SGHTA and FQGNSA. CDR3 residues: CASSRTAFTDTQYF. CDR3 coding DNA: TGTGCCAGCAGCCGGACGGCCTTCACAGATACGCAGTATTTT.

The CDR3 reads CSARDSGPETQYF. The CDR3 nucleotides are TGCAGTGCTAGAGATTCAGGGCCGGAGACCCAGTACTTC. The chain has TRBV20-1 and TRBJ2-5, with D possibly matching TRBD1 (5 bases). Germline V CDR1 and CDR2: DFQATT, SNEGSKA (reference sequence). This CDR3 is built from 13 residues. V shed 0 bases and J shed 5 bases, with 10 bases lying between them.

The CDR3 sequence is CSPEGQGGTEAFF. DNA of the CDR3: TGCAGCCCCGAGGGACAGGGGGGCACTGAAGCTTTCTTT. The chain combines TRBV29-1 with TRBJ1-1; TRBD1 matches at 11 bases. After removal of 8 bases from V and 4 bases from J, the junction contained 6 bases not matched to a gene. The CDR3 has 13 residues. Germline V lookup: CDR1 SQVTM, CDR2 ANQGSEA.

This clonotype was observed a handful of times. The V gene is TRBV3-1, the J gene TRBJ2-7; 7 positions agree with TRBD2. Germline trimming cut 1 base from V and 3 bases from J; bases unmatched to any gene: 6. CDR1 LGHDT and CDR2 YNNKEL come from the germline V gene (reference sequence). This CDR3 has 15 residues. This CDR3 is CASSQVSSGLYEQYF. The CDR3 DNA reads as TGTGCCAGCAGCCAAGTGTCTAGCGGCCTCTACGAGCAGTACTTC.

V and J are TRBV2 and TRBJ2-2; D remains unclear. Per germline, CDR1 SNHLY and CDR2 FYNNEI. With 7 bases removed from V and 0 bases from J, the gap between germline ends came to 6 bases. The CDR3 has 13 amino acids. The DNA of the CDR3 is TGTGCCAGCATGGCGACGAACACCGGGGAGCTGTTTTTT. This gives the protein CASMATNTGELFF.

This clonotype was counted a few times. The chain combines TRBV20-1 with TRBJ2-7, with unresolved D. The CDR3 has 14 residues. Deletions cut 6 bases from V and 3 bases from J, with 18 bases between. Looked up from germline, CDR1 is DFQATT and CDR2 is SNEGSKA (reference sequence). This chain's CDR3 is CSAKDNTDHYEQYF. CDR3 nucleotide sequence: TGCAGTGCCAAAGACAACACCGACCACTACGAGCAGTACTTC.

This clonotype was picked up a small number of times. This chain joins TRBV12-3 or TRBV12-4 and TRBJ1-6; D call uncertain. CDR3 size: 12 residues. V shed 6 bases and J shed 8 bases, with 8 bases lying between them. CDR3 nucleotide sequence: TGTGCCAGCAGCCGGACTTATTCACCCCTCCACTTT. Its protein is CASSRTYSPLHF.